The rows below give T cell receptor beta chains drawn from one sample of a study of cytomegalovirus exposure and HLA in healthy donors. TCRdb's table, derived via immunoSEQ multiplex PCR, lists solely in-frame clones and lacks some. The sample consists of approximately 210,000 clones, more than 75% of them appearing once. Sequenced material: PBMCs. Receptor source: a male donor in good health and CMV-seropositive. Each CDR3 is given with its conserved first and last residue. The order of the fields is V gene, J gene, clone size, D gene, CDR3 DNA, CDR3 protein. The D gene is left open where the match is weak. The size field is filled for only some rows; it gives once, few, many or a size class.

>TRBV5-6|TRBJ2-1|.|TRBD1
TGTGCCAGCAGCTTGGATGGACAGGTTCCCTCCTACAATGAGCAGTTCTTC
CASSLDGQVPSYNEQFF
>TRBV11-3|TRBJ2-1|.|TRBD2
TGTGCCAGCAGGGCTAGCGGGGACAATGAGCAGTTCTTC
CASRASGDNEQFF
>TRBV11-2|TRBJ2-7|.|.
TGTGCCACCACAGGTACGGGCTACACCTACGAGCAGTACTTC
CATTGTGYTYEQYF
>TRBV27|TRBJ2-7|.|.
TGTGCCAGCAGGAGTGGCTACGAGCAGTACTTC
CASRSGYEQYF
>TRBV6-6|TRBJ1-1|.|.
TGTGCCGGCACCCCCTACGGGAGGAACACTGAAGCTTTCTTT
CAGTPYGRNTEAFF
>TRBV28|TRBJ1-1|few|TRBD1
TGTGCCAGCAGGACAGGGTACACTGAAGCTTTCTTT
CASRTGYTEAFF
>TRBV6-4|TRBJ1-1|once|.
TGTGCCAGCAGTGACTCGATGACGCCGGGGAACACTGAAGCTTTCTTT
CASSDSMTPGNTEAFF
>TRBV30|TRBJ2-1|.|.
TGTGCCTGGAGTGGCGGGACCTCCTACAATGAGCAGTTCTTC
CAWSGGTSYNEQFF
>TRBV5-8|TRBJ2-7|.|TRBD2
TGTGCCAGCAGCTCCCTCGCAACCGGGACTAGCGCAAAAGGGCAGTACTTC
CASSSLATGTSAKGQYF
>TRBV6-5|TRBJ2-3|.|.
TGTGCCAGCAGTTCGTCTCGGGGGAGCACAGATACGCAGTATTTT
CASSSSRGSTDTQYF
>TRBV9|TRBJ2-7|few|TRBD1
TGTGCCAGCAGCGGCCGACAGGGGACCTACGAGCAGTACTTC
CASSGRQGTYEQYF
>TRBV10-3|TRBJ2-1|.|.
TGTGCCATCAGTGCCCCTACGACAGGCCACAATGAGCAGTTCTTC
CAISAPTTGHNEQFF
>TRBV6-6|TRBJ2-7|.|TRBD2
TGTGCCAGCAAGCGGGAGCAGTACGAGCAGTACTTC
CASKREQYEQYF
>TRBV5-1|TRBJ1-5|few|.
TGCGCCAGCAGCCCACAGGGATATAATCAGCCCCAGCATTTT
CASSPQGYNQPQHF
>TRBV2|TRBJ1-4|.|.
TGTGCCAGCGGGGAACAGGGCACCGAAAAACTGTTTTTT
CASGEQGTEKLFF
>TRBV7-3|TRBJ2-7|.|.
TGTGCCAGCAGCTTACAGGCCCCTAAACCCTACGAGCAGTACTTC
CASSLQAPKPYEQYF
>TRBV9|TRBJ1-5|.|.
TGTGCCAGCAGCGTAGGACAAAGCAATCAGCCCCAGCATTTT
CASSVGQSNQPQHF
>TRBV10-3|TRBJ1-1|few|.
TGTGCCATCAGGAGAGACACTCTCAGGGCCTCCGACTTT
CAIRRDTLRASDF
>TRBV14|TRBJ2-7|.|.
TGTGCCAGCAGCCAAGCAGGCTACGAGCAGTACTTC
CASSQAGYEQYF
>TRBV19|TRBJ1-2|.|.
TGTGCCAGTACTTACAGGGCGTTTTATGGCTACACCTTC
CASTYRAFYGYTF
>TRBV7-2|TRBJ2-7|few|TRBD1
TGTGCCAGCAGCTCTCCGGGACAGGGTCCCTACGAGCAGTACTTC
CASSSPGQGPYEQYF
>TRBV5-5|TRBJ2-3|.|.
TGTGCCACCCAAGGGGGGGTAGCCCCAGATACGCAGTATTTT
CATQGGVAPDTQYF
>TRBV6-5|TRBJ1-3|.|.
TGTGCCAGCGTCGGGGGCTCTGGAAACACCATATATTTT
CASVGGSGNTIYF
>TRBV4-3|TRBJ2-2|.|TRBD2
TGCGCCAGCAGCCAGGCAAGACGGGCTAGCGGGAACACCGGGGAGCTGTTTTTT
CASSQARRASGNTGELFF
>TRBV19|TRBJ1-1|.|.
TGTGCCAGTAGTACCGGGGGGGCCACTGAAGCTTTCTTT
CASSTGGATEAFF
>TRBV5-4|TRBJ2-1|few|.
TGTGCCAGCAGCGCGCCTATAGCGCGCGCAGCCTACAATGAGCAGTTCTTC
CASSAPIARAAYNEQFF
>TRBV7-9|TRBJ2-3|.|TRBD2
TGTGCCAGCAGCTTAGGGACTAGCGGGAGGGCAGATACGCAGTATTTT
CASSLGTSGRADTQYF
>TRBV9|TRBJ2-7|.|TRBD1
TGTGCCAGCAGCGTAGGGGACAGGGGGGGGGAGCAGTACTTC
CASSVGDRGGEQYF
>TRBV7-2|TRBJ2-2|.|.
TGTGCCAGCAGCCCCCTGAGAAGCGGGGAGCTGTTTTTT
CASSPLRSGELFF
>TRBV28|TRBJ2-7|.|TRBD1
TGTGCCGTGACAGGGGGGTACGAGCAGTACTTC
CAVTGGYEQYF
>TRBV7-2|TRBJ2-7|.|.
TGTGCCAGCAGCTCGTCCCCCGGGACTGCACCAAACGAGCAGTACTTC
CASSSSPGTAPNEQYF
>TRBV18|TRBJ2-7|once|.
TGTGCCAGCTCACCTCCGGGAGTTTCCCCCAACGAGCAGTACTTC
CASSPPGVSPNEQYF
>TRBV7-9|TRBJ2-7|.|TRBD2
TGTGCCAGCAGCTTAGGGCTAGCGGGAGTGTACGAGCAGTACTTC
CASSLGLAGVYEQYF
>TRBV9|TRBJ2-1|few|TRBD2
TGTGCCAGCAGCGTCAGAACGGGAGGCTACAATGAGCAGTTCTTC
CASSVRTGGYNEQFF
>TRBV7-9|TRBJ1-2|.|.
TGTTCCAGCAGCTTAGCCGGAGGCCGGCCGGCTGGCTACACCTTC
CSSSLAGGRPAGYTF
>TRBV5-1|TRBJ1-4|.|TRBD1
TGCGCCAGCAGCTTGGGGGACAGGGTTGATGAAAAACTGTTTTTT
CASSLGDRVDEKLFF
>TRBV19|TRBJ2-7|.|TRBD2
TGTGCCAGTAGTATAGTTGCCAGCGGGATTACCTACGAGCAGTACTTC
CASSIVASGITYEQYF
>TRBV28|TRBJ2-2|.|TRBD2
TGTGCCAGCCGGGGCGGGAGGGGCGACACCGGGGAGCTGTTTTTT
CASRGGRGDTGELFF
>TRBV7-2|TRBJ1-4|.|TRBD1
TGTGCCAGCAGCCGGGGACAGGGTCGAGAAAAACTGTTTTTT
CASSRGQGREKLFF
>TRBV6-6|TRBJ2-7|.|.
TGTGCCAGTGGGTCTCGAGCGGCCGTCCTCGAGCAGTACTTC
CASGSRAAVLEQYF
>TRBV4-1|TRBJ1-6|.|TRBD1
TGCGCCAGCAGCCATACCTATGGGACAGCAAATTCACCCCTCCACTTT
CASSHTYGTANSPLHF
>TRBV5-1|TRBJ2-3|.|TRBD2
TGCGCCAGCAGCGGGGGACTAGCGGGGACCGGGGCAGATACGCAGTATTTT
CASSGGLAGTGADTQYF
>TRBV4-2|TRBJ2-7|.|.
TGTGCCAGCAGCCCAGGGGCCGGCGAGCAGTACTTC
CASSPGAGEQYF
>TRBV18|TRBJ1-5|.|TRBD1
TGTGCCAGCTCACCACGACGGACAGGGGGAGACAGCAATCAGCCCCAGCATTTT
CASSPRRTGGDSNQPQHF
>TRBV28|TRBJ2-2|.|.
TGTGCCAGCACCCGACTAAACACGGAGCTGTTTTTT
CASTRLNTELFF
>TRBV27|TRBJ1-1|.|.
TGTGCCAGCAGTTTCTCAGGCTTGAACACTGAAGCTTTCTTT
CASSFSGLNTEAFF
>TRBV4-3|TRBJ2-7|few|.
TGCGCCAGCAGCCAAGATTTATGGCTCCCCGAGCAGTACTTC
CASSQDLWLPEQYF
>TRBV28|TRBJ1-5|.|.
TGTGCCAGCAGTTTAGCGGCAGGGTTCAATCAGCCCCAGCATTTT
CASSLAAGFNQPQHF
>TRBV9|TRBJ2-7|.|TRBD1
TGTGCCAGCAGCGATAGTCCCGGGACAGGGTGGTCCTACGAGCAGTACTTC
CASSDSPGTGWSYEQYF
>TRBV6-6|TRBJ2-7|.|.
TGTGCCAGCAGCCCAATAGGCAGGTACGAGCAGTACTTC
CASSPIGRYEQYF
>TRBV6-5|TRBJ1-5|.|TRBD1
TGTGCCAGCAGTCCTGACAGGGGTGATCAGCCCCAGCATTTT
CASSPDRGDQPQHF
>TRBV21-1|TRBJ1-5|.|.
TGTGCCAGCAGCAAGGGGGGGGGACAGGGGGGCAATCAGCCCCAGCATTTT
CASSKGGGQGGNQPQHF
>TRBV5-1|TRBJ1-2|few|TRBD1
TGCGCCAGCATCGCTCCGGGACAGGGGATTGATGGCTACACCTTC
CASIAPGQGIDGYTF